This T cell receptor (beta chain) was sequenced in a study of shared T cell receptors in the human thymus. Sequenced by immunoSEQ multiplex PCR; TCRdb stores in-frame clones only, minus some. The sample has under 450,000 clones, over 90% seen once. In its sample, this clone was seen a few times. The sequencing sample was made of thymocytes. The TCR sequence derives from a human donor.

CDR3 sequence reads: CASSHHEGGRNYGYTF. CDR3 DNA sequence: TGTGCCAGCAGCCACCACGAGGGGGGGCGGAACTATGGCTACACCTTC. This chain connects TRBV9 to TRBJ1-2, with a tentative D call TRBD1 (6 bases). Germline CDR1 and CDR2: SGDLS and YYNGEE. This CDR3 spans 16 amino acids. The V gene lost 4 bases and the J gene lost 2 bases, with 18 bases spanning the gap. Together with reference TRBV9 and TRBJ1-2, the CDR3 gives the full variable domain: DSGVTQTPKHLITATGQRVTLRCSPRSGDLSVYWYQQSLDQGLQFLIQYYNGEERAKGNILERFSAQQFPDLHSELNLSSLELGDSALYFCASSHHEGGRNYGYTFGSGTRLTVV.